What follows are 25 T cell receptor beta chains derived from one specimen sequenced in a study of breast tumors, draining lymph nodes, adjacent tissues. Breast cancer patients provided tissue from their axillary draining lymph nodes. TCRdb re-called the multiplex PCR reads through MiXCR, storing one row per CDR3 protein. The sample holds some 150,000 distinct CDR3 sequences, around 24% seen once. The sample was axillary lymph node tissue. These receptors all stem from a female donor with breast cancer. Some clones in this sample may be carry-over from other donors' samples.

This clonotype was seen ten or more times. The V gene is TRBV7-2, the J gene TRBJ2-6; D not certain. V was trimmed by 7 bases and J by 2 bases, leaving 9 bases between them. CDR1 SGHTA and CDR2 FQGNSA come from the germline V gene. The CDR3 totals 14 residues. CDR3 DNA sequence: TGTGCCAGCACAACAAGGGCTGGGGCCAACGTCCTGACTTTC. This translates into CASTTRAGANVLTF.

Notes on this clonotype: A read error may be the cause here, since a much bigger clone is one base away. The J gene is TRBJ2-7, the V gene TRBV20-1; TRBD1 is a possible D gene (6 bases). CDR1 and CDR2 (germline): DFQATT, SNEGSKA (reference sequence). This CDR3 contains 14 residues. V gave up 3 bases and J gave up 2 bases, with 14 bases separating them. The CDR3 region has the DNA TGCAGTGCTAGGGGGACATGGAGCCCCTACGAGCAGTACTTC. Amino acid sequence: CSARGTWSPYEQYF.

This clonotype was observed many times. The chain is built from TRBV9 and TRBJ1-4, with TRBD1 matching 9 bases. Germline V gene sequence: CDR1 SGDLS, CDR2 YYNGEE. The CDR3 is 15 amino acids. V gave up 6 bases and J gave up 3 bases; unmatched junction bases: 6. The DNA for the CDR3 is TGTGCCAGCACCCTGGGACAGGGACCTAATGAAAAACTGTTTTTT. Encoded protein: CASTLGQGPNEKLFF.

In its sample, this clonotype was seen many times. This CDR3 reads CASSLNLRRNGYTF. In nucleotides, the CDR3 is TGTGCCAGCAGTTTAAATCTGCGGAGAAATGGCTACACCTTC. This rearrangement joins TRBV12-3 or TRBV12-4 to TRBJ1-2; D uncertain. The CDR3 is 14 amino acids. Trimming stripped 2 bases from V and 6 bases from J, with 13 bases between.

Only one count was recorded for this clonotype. This could be a read error, since a much larger clone is one nucleotide away. The rearrangement links TRBV12-3 or TRBV12-4 to TRBJ1-3, with D hard to call. This CDR3 comprises 19 residues. V was trimmed by 5 bases and J by 3 bases, leaving 26 bases between them. CDR3 sequence: CASSHFRSGTDLLGNTIYF. CDR3 coding DNA: TGTGCCAGCAGTCATTTCCGGTCTGGTACGGACCTTCTTGGAAACACCATATATTTT.

This clonotype has ten or more counts. The chain couples TRBV20-1 to TRBJ1-5; 10 bases fit TRBD1. This CDR3 spans 15 amino acids. Trimming removed 1 base from V and 6 bases from J; junction bases left unmatched: 6. Germline CDR1 reads DFQATT; CDR2 reads SNEGSKA (reference sequence). CDR3 nucleotide sequence: TGCAGTGCTAGAGGTGCGACAGGGGGCTTTCAGCCCCAGCATTTT. This sequence encodes CSARGATGGFQPQHF.

Regarding this clonotype: A much larger clone differs by one base, so this may be a read error. The V call is TRBV20-1, the J call TRBJ2-3; TRBD2 matches at 8 bases. Germline CDR1 is DFQATT and CDR2 is SNEGSKA (reference sequence). This CDR3 region has 14 residues. The V gene end was trimmed by 5 bases and the J gene end by 5 bases; junction bases not matched to a gene: 9. The CDR3 region has the DNA TGCAGTGCTCCCTCGGGACTAGGGAGAGATACGCAGTATTTT. Its translation: CSAPSGLGRDTQYF.

This clonotype was observed at least ten times. V gene TRBV5-8 combines with J gene TRBJ2-1; unclear D gene. V was clipped by 4 bases and J by 0 bases, with 8 bases between them. CDR3 size: 14 residues. CDR1 and CDR2 (germline): SGHTS, YDEGEE. CDR3 region: CASSPASSYNEQFF. CDR3 nucleotide sequence: TGTGCCAGCAGCCCGGCTAGCTCCTACAATGAGCAGTTCTTC.

With respect to this clonotype: A read error may explain this, as a much larger clone is one base away. The V and J genes are TRBV2 and TRBJ2-5; tentative D call: TRBD1 (6 bases). With 8 bases removed from V and 1 base from J, the gap between germline ends came to 11 bases. This CDR3 has 13 residues. Germline-derived CDR1 and CDR2 are SNHLY and FYNNEI. In nucleotides, the CDR3 is TGTGCCAGCGGACGACAGGTCCAAGAGACCCAGTACTTC. Translating gives CASGRQVQETQYF. Complete variable domain (other parts from reference TRBV2 and TRBJ2-5): EPEVTQTPSHQVTQMGQEVILRCVPISNHLYFYWYRQILGQKVEFLVSFYNNEISEKSEIFDDQFSVERPDGSNFTLKIRSTKLEDSAMYFCASGRQVQETQYFGPGTRLLVL.

This chain links TRBV18 with TRBJ2-7, with 8 positions matching TRBD1. CDR3 length equals 15 residues. CDR1 and CDR2 (germline): KGHSH, LQKENI. Unmatched junction bases numbered 5, after V lost 2 bases and J lost 2 bases. CDR3 protein: CASSPRTGSPYEQYF. CDR3 coding DNA: TGTGCCAGCTCACCAAGGACAGGGTCCCCCTACGAGCAGTACTTC. The whole variable domain, filled in from reference TRBV18 and TRBJ2-7, reads NAGVMQNPRHLVRRRGQEARLRCSPMKGHSHVYWYRQLPEEGLKFMVYLQKENIIDESGMPKERFSAEFPKEGPSILRIQQVVRGDSAAYFCASSPRTGSPYEQYFGPGTRLTVT.

This clonotype was picked up many times. V is TRBV6-6 and J is TRBJ2-3; 9 bases match TRBD2. Germline V CDR1 and CDR2: MNHNY, SVGAGI (reference sequence). This CDR3 has 15 amino acids. V dropped 7 bases and J dropped 6; count of bases not matched to a gene: 11. The chain's CDR3 is CASKTDSGSGDTQYF. CDR3 nucleotides: TGTGCCAGCAAAACAGATAGCGGGAGTGGGGATACGCAGTATTTT.

This clonotype has at least ten counts. The V gene is TRBV4-2, the J gene TRBJ2-5, with TRBD1 as a possible D gene (7 bases). Germline V lookup: CDR1 LGHNA, CDR2 YNFKEQ. V was pared by 0 bases and J by 5 bases, with 19 bases between. This CDR3 region has 17 residues. CDR3 sequence: CASSQDIGGGALETQYF. Written as DNA, the CDR3 is TGTGCCAGCAGCCAAGATATTGGAGGGGGCGCTTTGGAGACCCAGTACTTC.

V is TRBV30 and J is TRBJ2-3, with 8 positions matching TRBD1. This CDR3 contains 14 residues. The germline CDR1 and CDR2 sequences are GTSNPN and SVGIG (reference sequence). With V trimmed by 4 bases and J by 2 bases, 5 bases remained unmatched. CDR3 bases: TGTGCCTGGACCCGGACAGGGTACACAGATACGCAGTATTTT. Residues: CAWTRTGYTDTQYF.

The chain is built from TRBV3-1 and TRBJ2-2, with D perhaps TRBD1 (6 bases). V shed 3 bases and J shed 7 bases, with 12 bases lying between them. The length of the CDR3 is 14 residues. CDR1 is LGHDT, CDR2 YNNKEL, per germline (reference sequence). CDR3 in DNA: TGTGCCAGCAGCCACCGACAGGTTGGCGGGGAGCTGTTTTTT. Translation gives CASSHRQVGGELFF.

This clonotype showed up many times. The V call is TRBV18, the J call TRBJ2-3; D unresolved. V lost 5 bases, J lost 2 bases, and 2 bases lay in between. This CDR3 has 11 amino acids. Per the germline V gene, CDR1 is KGHSH and CDR2 is LQKENI. The CDR3 region has the DNA TGTGCCAGCTCAGACACAGATACGCAGTATTTT. Translated, it gives CASSDTDTQYF.

This clonotype has at least ten counts. The chain couples TRBV6-6 to TRBJ2-2; D possibly matches TRBD1 or TRBD2 (5 bases each). Looked up from germline, CDR1 is MNHNY and CDR2 is SVGAGI (reference sequence). CDR3 length: 14 amino acids. Deletions cut 2 bases from V and 8 bases from J, with 12 bases between. The CDR3 DNA reads TGTGCCAGCAGTTACGAGGGCAGGGCGGGGGAGCTGTTTTTT. Its translation is CASSYEGRAGELFF.

This clonotype was detected many times. The rearrangement links TRBV20-1 to TRBJ2-1, with a possible D match to TRBD2 (6 bases). The CDR3 loop spans 15 amino acids. V was clipped by 1 base and J by 5 bases, with 15 bases between them. Germline CDR1 reads DFQATT; CDR2 reads SNEGSKA (reference sequence). The CDR3, as DNA: TGCAGTGCTAGAGCGGTTGCGGGAAGGGACAATGAGCAGTTCTTC. Protein product: CSARAVAGRDNEQFF.

This clonotype was observed many times. The chain links TRBV6-5 to TRBJ2-3; TRBD1 might be the D (6 bases). Trimming took off 0 bases at V and 3 bases at J, with 13 bases between the two ends. Germline CDR1 is MNHEY and CDR2 is SVGAGI. The CDR3 is 16 amino acids. The CDR3 protein is CASSYSGRGATDTQYF. The CDR3 DNA follows: TGTGCCAGCAGTTACTCAGGCAGGGGTGCGACAGATACGCAGTATTTT.

This chain joins TRBV6-1 and TRBJ2-6; D remains unclear. Trimming removed 6 bases at V and 3 bases at J, with 21 bases between. CDR1 is MNHNS, CDR2 SASEGT, per germline. The CDR3 is made up of 18 amino acids. CDR3 in amino acids: CASREKQRFGVGANVLTF. The CDR3 nucleotides are TGTGCCAGCAGAGAAAAGCAGCGATTCGGAGTTGGGGCCAACGTCCTGACTTTC.

As for this clonotype: Likely a read error: the CDR3 ends without its conserved phenylalanine or tryptophan. This chain uses TRBV3-1 with TRBJ2-1; 10 positions agree with TRBD2. Germline V lookup: CDR1 LGHDT, CDR2 YNNKEL (reference sequence). J was trimmed by 9 bases and V by 3 bases; bases with no gene match: 8. The CDR3 loop spans 15 amino acids. This CDR3 is CASSHSGRTALEQFS. The CDR3 DNA reads as TGTGCCAGCAGCCATAGCGGGAGGACCGCCCTTGAGCAGTTCTCC.

This clonotype has ten or more counts. This chain uses TRBV20-1 with TRBJ2-1, with D uncertain. Germline CDR1 and CDR2: DFQATT and SNEGSKA (reference sequence). V shed 3 bases and J shed 4 bases, with 7 bases lying between them. This CDR3 region has 12 residues. CDR3 nucleotide sequence: TGCAGTGCTAGCCACTCATACAATGAGCAGTTCTTC. Amino acid sequence: CSASHSYNEQFF.

This clonotype has a count of ten or more. J is TRBJ2-7 and V is TRBV3-1; tentatively, D is TRBD1 (6 bases). Between the trimmed V and J ends, which lost 1 base and 3 bases, there was a span of 7 bases. The CDR3 consists of 13 residues. CDR1 is LGHDT and CDR2 is YNNKEL in the germline V gene (reference sequence). CDR3 sequence: CASSQVGGYEQYF. For the CDR3, the DNA is TGTGCCAGCAGCCAAGTAGGGGGCTACGAGCAGTACTTC.

Concerning this clonotype itself: A much larger clone differs from this one at a single base, so this may be a read error. The CDR3 bases are TGTGCCAGCAGCCACTCTCCGGGACAGGGGTATCGGAGCGGGTCCTACGAGCAGTACTTC. Translated: CASSHSPGQGYRSGSYEQYF. This chain joins TRBV14 and TRBJ2-7, with 10 nucleotides matching TRBD1. The CDR3 spans 20 residues. Germline CDR1 and CDR2: SGHDN and FVKESK. Trimming took 3 bases from V and 1 from J; bases not matched to a gene: 18.

The sample holds many counts of this clonotype. As DNA, the CDR3 is TGTGCCAGCAGCTTGGGGGGGGGGACTAGCGGGGGACCGAGGGAGACCCAGTACTTC. Residues: CASSLGGGTSGGPRETQYF. The chain employs TRBV5-6 and TRBJ2-5; TRBD2 matches at 14 bases. The germline V gene encodes CDR1 SGHDT and CDR2 YYEEEE. The V and J ends lost 0 bases and 5 bases, in that order; junction bases with no gene match: 12. The CDR3 loop spans 19 amino acids.

This clonotype has only a few counts. This sequence joins TRBV2 and TRBJ1-2; TRBD1 is a possible D gene (5 bases). Germline V gene sequence: CDR1 SNHLY, CDR2 FYNNEI. V lost 0 bases and J lost 8, with 13 bases in between. The CDR3 is 14 amino acids. In nucleotides, the CDR3 is TGTGCCAGCAGTGAAGCGAAGGCAGGGTGGGGCTACACCTTC. This sequence encodes CASSEAKAGWGYTF. The full variable domain, in which reference TRBV2 and TRBJ1-2 provide the parts outside the CDR3, is EPEVTQTPSHQVTQMGQEVILRCVPISNHLYFYWYRQILGQKVEFLVSFYNNEISEKSEIFDDQFSVERPDGSNFTLKIRSTKLEDSAMYFCASSEAKAGWGYTFGSGTRLTVV.